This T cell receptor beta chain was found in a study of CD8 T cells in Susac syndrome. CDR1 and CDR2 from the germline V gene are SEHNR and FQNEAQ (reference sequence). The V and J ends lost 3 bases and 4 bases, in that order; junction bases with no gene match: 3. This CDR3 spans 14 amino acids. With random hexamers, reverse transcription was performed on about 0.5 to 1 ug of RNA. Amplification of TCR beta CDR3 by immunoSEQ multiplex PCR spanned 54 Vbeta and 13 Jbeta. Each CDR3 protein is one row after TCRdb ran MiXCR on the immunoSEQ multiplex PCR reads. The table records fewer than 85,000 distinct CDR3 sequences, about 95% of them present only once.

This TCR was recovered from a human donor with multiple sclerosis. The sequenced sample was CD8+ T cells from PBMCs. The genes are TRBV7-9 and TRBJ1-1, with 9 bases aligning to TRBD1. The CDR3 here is CASSFRTGATEAFF. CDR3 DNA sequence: TGTGCCAGCAGCTTCAGGACAGGGGCCACTGAAGCTTTCTTT.